A single T cell receptor (beta chain) is shown here with its context. This clonotype showed up just a few times. It lacks a known antigen. It has no much larger one-base neighbor in the sample; base qualities were not kept. CDR3 length: 15 amino acids, cysteine to phenylalanine. The CDR3 DNA has 45 bases and is translated from base 1. V is clipped by 6 bases and J by 7 bases, and the sequence between their germline boundaries is 18 bases long. Sequences LNHDA (CDR1) and SQIVND (CDR2) are obtained from the germline V gene (reference sequence). These data come from a study of type 1 regulatory T cells (dated by TCRdb to the early 2020s). Turning to the overall study: The study characterized an in vitro protocol that generated a Tr1-enriched, alloantigen-specific CD4 T cell product named T-allo10. T-allo10 was being tested clinically in patients with hematological malignancies who were undergoing allogeneic hematopoietic stem cell transplantation.

The instrument given in TCRdb is Illumina MiSeq. Using fastp at Q25 and MiXCR, TCRdb reprocessed the public reads and kept productive beta chains. CDR3 protein sequences are deduplicated, and each keeps its most common genes and DNA. The table for this sample lists 88,000 or so distinct CDR3 sequences; about 28% of them were counted only once. The leading ten clones occupy 2.2% of the sample. Here the chain combines TRBV19 and TRBJ2-2; possibly the D gene is TRBD2, per 6 matching bases. Specimen: CD4+ T cells, either the whole sample or a sorted fraction (not recorded which). The receptor comes from a human donor in good health. The DNA is TGTGCCAGTAGAACCATGGCGGGGTCGAACGGGGAGCTGTTTTTT. Translated, this gives CASRTMAGSNGELFF.